The next 7 T cell receptor beta chains were all read from a single sample in a study of patients and donors after allogeneic stem cell transplantation. Using its own MiXCR run on the RT-PCR reads, TCRdb lists one record per CDR3 protein. The sample lists approximately 57,000 distinct CDR3 sequences; roughly 15% were seen once. The sample consisted of blood, either unsorted or a sorted T cell fraction (not recorded which). The receptors derive from a human donor who was either an allogeneic HSCT recipient or a stem cell or donor lymphocyte infusion donor (not recorded which). It is not recorded whose cells these are; they may come from a transplant donor.

The rearrangement links TRBV12-3 or TRBV12-4 to TRBJ1-2, with a weak D call TRBD1 (5 bases). V shed 3 bases and J shed 2 bases, with 16 bases lying between them. CDR3 size: 16 residues. CDR3 nucleotide sequence: TGTGCCAGCAGTTTGGGATCGGGGCAGTCGAACTATGGCTACACCTTC. The encoded protein is CASSLGSGQSNYGYTF.

The V call is TRBV29-1, the J call TRBJ2-1; 8 nucleotides align to TRBD2. The trim removed 8 bases at V and 0 bases at J, leaving 6 bases unmatched. This CDR3 has 14 amino acids. Germline CDR1 SQVTM, CDR2 ANQGSEA. This CDR3 reads CSSQGTSSYNEQFF. The DNA of the CDR3 is TGCAGCAGCCAGGGGACTAGCTCCTACAATGAGCAGTTCTTC.

This clonotype was observed a few times. The chain links TRBV7-9 to TRBJ2-7, with D possibly TRBD2 on 5 matching bases. The CDR3 loop spans 14 amino acids. Germline lookup yields CDR1 SEHNR and CDR2 FQNEAQ (reference sequence). V lost 10 bases, J lost 6 bases, and 22 bases lay in between. The CDR3 DNA is TGTGCCAACCCCCCCCGGGGATTTGACGCCGAGCAGTACTTC. It encodes CANPPRGFDAEQYF.

This clonotype was detected a few times. The rearrangement joins TRBV19 to TRBJ2-3; 10 positions match TRBD2. The CDR3 is 15 amino acids. Trimming at V came to 6 bases and at J to 0 bases, leaving 3 bases not matched to a gene. From germline, CDR1 is LNHDA and CDR2 SQIVND (reference sequence). CDR3 in amino acids: CASSGLAASTDTQYF. As DNA, the CDR3 is TGTGCCAGTAGCGGACTAGCGGCTAGCACAGATACGCAGTATTTT.

The genes are TRBV6-5 and TRBJ1-1; 10 bases fit TRBD1. CDR1 MNHEY and CDR2 SVGAGI come from the germline V gene. Trimming cost V 6 bases and J 1 base; bases outside gene matches: 11. This CDR3 has 17 amino acids. CDR3 in DNA: TGTGCCAGCAGAATAGGGACAGGGGAATTCGGGAACACTGAAGCTTTCTTT. Protein product: CASRIGTGEFGNTEAFF.

The chain couples TRBV24-1 to TRBJ2-2; TRBD1 is a possible D gene (6 bases). CDR1 and CDR2 (germline): KGHDR, SFDVKD. The V end was cut by 8 bases, the J end by 0 bases, with 9 bases between. The CDR3 is 14 amino acids. The CDR3 DNA is TGTGCCACCAATGCAGGGGCGAACACCGGGGAGCTGTTTTTT. This sequence encodes CATNAGANTGELFF.

This clonotype showed up just a few times. This chain joins TRBV6-1 and TRBJ2-2; 10 nucleotides match TRBD2. The CDR3 has 17 residues. CDR1 is MNHNS and CDR2 is SASEGT in the germline V gene. V lost 6 bases, J lost 5 bases, and 12 bases stayed unmatched. The CDR3 here is CASRSRTSGLKTGELFF. The CDR3 DNA is TGTGCCAGCAGATCCCGGACTAGCGGCCTAAAGACCGGGGAGCTGTTTTTT.